This T cell receptor beta chain comes out of a study of T cell repertoires in cytomegalovirus infection. This clonotype was seen at least ten times. One entry per CDR3 protein results from TCRdb running MiXCR on the reads. Here the sample spans about 260,000 distinct CDR3 sequences, about an eighth being singletons. V was trimmed by 4 bases and J by 4 bases, leaving 10 bases between them. Germline CDR1 MNHEY, CDR2 SMNVEV (reference sequence). This CDR3 has 13 amino acids. V and J are TRBV27 and TRBJ2-5; D may match TRBD1 or TRBD2 (5 bases each). Sequencing was carried out using PBMCs. This clonotype was sampled from a human donor in good health (CMV status not recorded). Some clones in this sample may be carry-over from other donors' samples. The DNA for the CDR3 is TGTGCCAGCAGTTCCGGGACCATAGAGACCCAGTACTTC. It encodes CASSSGTIETQYF.